The entry below gives a single T cell receptor (beta chain) sequence along with its context. Data came from immunoSEQ multiplex PCR; TCRdb stores just in-frame clones and leaves some out. Of some 170,000 clones in the sample, around 90% were seen once. CDR3 size: 14 residues. Germline-derived CDR1 and CDR2 are SGHRS and YFSETQ. The V gene lost 0 bases and the J gene lost 5 bases, with 11 bases spanning the gap. The sample is drawn from a study of T cell responses to AZD1222 COVID-19 vaccine. This clonotype originated in an adult who received the AZD1222 COVID-19 vaccine. Material: peripheral blood, obtained 28 days after the second AZD1222 dose. The rearrangement joins TRBV5-1 to TRBJ1-2, with D perhaps matching TRBD1 (6 bases). The CDR3 here is CASSLVGQDYGYTF. The DNA of the CDR3 is TGCGCCAGCAGCTTGGTGGGACAAGATTATGGCTACACCTTC.